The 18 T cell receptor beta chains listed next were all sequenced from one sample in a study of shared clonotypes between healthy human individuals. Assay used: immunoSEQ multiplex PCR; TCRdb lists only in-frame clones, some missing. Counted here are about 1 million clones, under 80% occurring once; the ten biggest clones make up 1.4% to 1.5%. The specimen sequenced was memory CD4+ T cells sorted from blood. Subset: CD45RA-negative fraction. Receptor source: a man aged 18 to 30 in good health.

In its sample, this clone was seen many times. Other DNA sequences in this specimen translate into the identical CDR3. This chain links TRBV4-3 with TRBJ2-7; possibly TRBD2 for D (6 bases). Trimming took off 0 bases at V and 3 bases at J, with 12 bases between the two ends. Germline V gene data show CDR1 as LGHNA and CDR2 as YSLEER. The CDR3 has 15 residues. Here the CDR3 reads CASSQDRGGFYEQYF. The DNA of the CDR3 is TGCGCCAGCAGCCAAGATAGGGGAGGCTTCTACGAGCAGTACTTC.

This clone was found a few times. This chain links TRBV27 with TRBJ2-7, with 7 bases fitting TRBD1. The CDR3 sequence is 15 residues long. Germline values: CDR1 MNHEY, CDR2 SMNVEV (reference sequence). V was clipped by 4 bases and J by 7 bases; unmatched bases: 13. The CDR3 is CASSSPTGTIGEQYF. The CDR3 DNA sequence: TGTGCCAGCAGTTCCCCGACAGGGACCATTGGGGAGCAGTACTTC.

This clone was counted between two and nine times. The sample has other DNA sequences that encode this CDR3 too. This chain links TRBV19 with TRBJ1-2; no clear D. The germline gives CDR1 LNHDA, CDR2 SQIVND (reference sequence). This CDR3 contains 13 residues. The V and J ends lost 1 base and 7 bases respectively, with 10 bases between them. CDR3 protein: CASSIGGPRGYTF. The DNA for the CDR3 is TGTGCCAGTAGTATAGGAGGGCCGCGTGGCTACACCTTC.

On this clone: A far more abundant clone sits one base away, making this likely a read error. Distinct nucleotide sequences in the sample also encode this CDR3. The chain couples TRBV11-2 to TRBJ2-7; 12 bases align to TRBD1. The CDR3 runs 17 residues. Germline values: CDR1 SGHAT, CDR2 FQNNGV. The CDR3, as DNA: TGTGCCAGCAGCTCGTACCGGAGGGACAGGGGGCATAACGAGCAATACTTC. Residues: CASSSYRRDRGHNEQYF.

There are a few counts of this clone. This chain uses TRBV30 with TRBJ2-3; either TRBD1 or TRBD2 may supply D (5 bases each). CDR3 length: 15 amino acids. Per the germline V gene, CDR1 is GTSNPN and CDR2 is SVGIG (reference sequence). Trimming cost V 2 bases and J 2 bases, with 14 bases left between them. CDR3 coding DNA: TGTGCCTGGAGTCCCAACTGGGGGATCACAGATACGCAGTATTTT. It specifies CAWSPNWGITDTQYF.

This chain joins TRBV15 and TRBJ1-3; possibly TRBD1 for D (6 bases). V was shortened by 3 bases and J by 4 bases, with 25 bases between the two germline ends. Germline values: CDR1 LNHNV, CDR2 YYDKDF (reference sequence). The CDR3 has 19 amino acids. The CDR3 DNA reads TGTGCCACCAGCAGCCCCGCTGACGGCGGGGGCCTTGGCGGAAACACCATATATTTT. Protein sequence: CATSSPADGGGLGGNTIYF.

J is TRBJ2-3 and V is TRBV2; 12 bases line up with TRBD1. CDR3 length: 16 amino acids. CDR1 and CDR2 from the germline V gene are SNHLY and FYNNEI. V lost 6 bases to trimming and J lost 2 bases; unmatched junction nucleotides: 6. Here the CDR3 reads CASSAGTGGVTDTQYF. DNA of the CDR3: TGTGCCAGCAGCGCCGGGACAGGGGGCGTCACAGATACGCAGTATTTT.

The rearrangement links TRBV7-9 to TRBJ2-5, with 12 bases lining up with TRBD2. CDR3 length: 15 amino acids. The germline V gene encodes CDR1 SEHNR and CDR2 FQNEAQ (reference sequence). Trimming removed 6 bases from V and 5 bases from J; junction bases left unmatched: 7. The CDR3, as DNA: TGTGCCAGCAGACTACTAGCGGGAGGCGGGGAGACCCAGTACTTC. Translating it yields CASRLLAGGGETQYF.

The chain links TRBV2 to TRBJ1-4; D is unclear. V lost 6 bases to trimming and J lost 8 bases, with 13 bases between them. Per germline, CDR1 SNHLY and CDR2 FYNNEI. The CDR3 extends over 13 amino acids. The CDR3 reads CASSNSNGEKLFF. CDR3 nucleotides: TGTGCCAGCAGCAATTCGAATGGGGAAAAACTGTTTTTT.

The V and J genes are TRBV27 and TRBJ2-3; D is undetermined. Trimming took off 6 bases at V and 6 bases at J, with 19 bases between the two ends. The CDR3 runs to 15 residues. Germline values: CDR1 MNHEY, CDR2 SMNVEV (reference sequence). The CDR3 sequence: CASRLKRSPTDTQYF. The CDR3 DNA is TGTGCCAGCAGGCTGAAGCGTTCACCAACTGATACGCAGTATTTT.

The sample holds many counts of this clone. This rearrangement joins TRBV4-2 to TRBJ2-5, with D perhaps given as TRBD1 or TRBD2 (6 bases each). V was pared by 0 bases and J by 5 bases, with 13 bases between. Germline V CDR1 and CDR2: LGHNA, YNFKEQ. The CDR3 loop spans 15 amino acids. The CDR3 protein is CASSQDQGRWETQYF. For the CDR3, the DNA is TGTGCCAGCAGCCAAGATCAGGGGAGGTGGGAGACCCAGTACTTC.

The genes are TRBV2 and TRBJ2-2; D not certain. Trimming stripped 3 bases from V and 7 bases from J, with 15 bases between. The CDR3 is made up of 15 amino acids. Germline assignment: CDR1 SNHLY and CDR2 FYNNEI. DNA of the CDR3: TGTGCCAGCAGTGAGGCTGGCCGAACTCTCGGGGAGCTGTTTTTT. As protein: CASSEAGRTLGELFF.

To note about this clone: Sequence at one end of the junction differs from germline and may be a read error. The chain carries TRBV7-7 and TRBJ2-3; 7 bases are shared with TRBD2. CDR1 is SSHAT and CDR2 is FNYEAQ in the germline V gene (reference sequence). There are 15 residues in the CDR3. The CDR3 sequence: CASSRTSARTDTQYF. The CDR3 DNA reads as TGTGCTAGCAGTCGAACTAGCGCCCGCACAGATACGCAGTATTTT.

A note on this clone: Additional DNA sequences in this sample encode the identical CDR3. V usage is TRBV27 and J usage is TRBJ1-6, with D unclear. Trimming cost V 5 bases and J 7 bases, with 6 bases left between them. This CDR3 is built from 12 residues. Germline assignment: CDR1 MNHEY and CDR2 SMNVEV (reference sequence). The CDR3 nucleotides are TGTGCCAGCAGTCCCTCCAATTCACCCCTCCACTTT. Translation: CASSPSNSPLHF.

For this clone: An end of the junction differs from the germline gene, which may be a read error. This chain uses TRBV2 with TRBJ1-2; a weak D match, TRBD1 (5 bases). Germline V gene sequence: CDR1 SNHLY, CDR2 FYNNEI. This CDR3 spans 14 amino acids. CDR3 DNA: TGTGCCAGCAGGAGCGTATTGTCCCGGGACGCCTCCTACTTC. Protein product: CASRSVLSRDASYF.

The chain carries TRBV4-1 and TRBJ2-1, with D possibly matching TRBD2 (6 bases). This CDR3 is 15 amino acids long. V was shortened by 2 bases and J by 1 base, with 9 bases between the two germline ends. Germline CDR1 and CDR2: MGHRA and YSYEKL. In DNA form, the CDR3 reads TGCGCCAGCAGCCAACTTAGCGGATCCTACAATGAGCAGTTCTTC. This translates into CASSQLSGSYNEQFF.

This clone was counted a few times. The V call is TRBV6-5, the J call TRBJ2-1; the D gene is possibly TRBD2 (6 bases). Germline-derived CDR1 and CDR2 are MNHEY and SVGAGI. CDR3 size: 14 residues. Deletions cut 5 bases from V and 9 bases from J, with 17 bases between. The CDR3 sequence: CASSTVAGQGEQFF. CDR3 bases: TGTGCCAGCAGTACCGTGGCGGGGCAGGGTGAGCAGTTCTTC.

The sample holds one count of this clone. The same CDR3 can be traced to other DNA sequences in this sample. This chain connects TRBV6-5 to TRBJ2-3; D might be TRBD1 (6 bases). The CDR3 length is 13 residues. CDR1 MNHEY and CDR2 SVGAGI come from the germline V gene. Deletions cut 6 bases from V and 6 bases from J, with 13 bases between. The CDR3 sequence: CASRKQGTDTQYF. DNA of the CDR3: TGTGCCAGCAGAAAACAGGGAACTGATACGCAGTATTTT.